This T cell receptor (beta chain) was identified in a study of blood T cell repertoires in COVID-19. V lost 4 bases, J lost 6 bases, and 10 bases lay in between. CDR3 length equals 13 residues. Germline-derived CDR1 and CDR2 are WSHSY and SAAADI. The data were produced by immunoSEQ multiplex PCR, yet TCRdb's version contains in-frame clones alone and is incomplete. The profile shows approximately 200,000 clones, around 89% of them singletons. The chain uses TRBV10-2 and TRBJ1-5; D is unclear. The clonotype comes from a woman aged 25 to 39 with acute or convalescent COVID-19. Sequenced: peripheral blood. This CDR3 is CASSVDFIQPQHF. Here the CDR3 DNA reads TGCGCCAGCAGTGTAGACTTTATTCAGCCCCAGCATTTT.